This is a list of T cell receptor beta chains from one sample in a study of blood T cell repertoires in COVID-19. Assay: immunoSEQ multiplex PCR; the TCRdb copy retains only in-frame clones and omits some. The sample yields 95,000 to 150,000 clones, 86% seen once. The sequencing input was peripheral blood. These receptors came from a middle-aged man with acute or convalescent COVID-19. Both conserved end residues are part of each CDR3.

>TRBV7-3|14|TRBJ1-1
CASSLRAGDTEAFF
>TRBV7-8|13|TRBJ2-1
CASSPRRYNEQFF
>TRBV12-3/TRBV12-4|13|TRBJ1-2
CASTGQLGRGYTF
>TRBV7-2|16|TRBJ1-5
CASSPRVNRGDQPQHF
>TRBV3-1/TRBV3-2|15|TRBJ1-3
CASSQDYSDRNTIYF
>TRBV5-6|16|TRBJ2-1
CASSLGSKFSYNEQFF
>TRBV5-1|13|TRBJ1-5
CASSLDPGEPQHF
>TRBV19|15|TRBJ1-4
CASSTVRGSNEKLFF
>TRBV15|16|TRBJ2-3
CATSRGLADVTDTQYF
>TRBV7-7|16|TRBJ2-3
CASSLAGGPPADTQYF
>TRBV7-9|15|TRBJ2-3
CASSLGQGASDTQYF
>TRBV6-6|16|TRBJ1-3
CASSYESTNSGNTIYF
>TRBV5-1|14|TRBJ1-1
CASSARGLGTEAFF
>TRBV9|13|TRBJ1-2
CASSVDGNYGYTF
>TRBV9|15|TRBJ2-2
CASSVGSLNAGELFF
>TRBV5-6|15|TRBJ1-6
CASRFSGSYNSPLHF
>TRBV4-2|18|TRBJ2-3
CASSQGRGWGGPSDTQYF
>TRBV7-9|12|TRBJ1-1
CASSFDRGRPFF
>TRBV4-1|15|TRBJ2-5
CASSQARRIGETQYF
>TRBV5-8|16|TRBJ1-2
CASSPHTGGGGSGYTF
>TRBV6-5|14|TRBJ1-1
CASSYRQGGAEAFF
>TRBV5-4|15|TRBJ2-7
CASSLGLAGPYEQYF
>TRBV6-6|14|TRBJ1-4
CASSRGGTDEKLFF
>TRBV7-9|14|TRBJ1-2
CASSFTRGDYGYTF
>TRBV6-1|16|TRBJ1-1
CASSEAADRGWTEAFF
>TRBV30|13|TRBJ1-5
CAWGTASNQPQHF
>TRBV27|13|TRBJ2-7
CASSSTGAYEQYF
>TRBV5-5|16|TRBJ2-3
CASSLGLLAGADTQYF
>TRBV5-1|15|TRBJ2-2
CASSFDYGNTGELFF
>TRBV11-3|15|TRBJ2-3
CASSLSTGITDTQYF
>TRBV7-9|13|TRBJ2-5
CASSLAREETQYF
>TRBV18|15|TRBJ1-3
CASSPGQKAGNTIYF
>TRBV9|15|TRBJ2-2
CASSPSYLLTGELFF
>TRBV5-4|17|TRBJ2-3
CASSLLILAGNLDTQYF
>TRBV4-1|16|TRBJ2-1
CASTQLAGGVLNEQFF